Each of the 13 T cell receptor beta chains below was sequenced from the same sample in a study of OX40 agonist ivuxolimab in advanced cancers. Profiled with immunoSEQ multiplex PCR; TCRdb holds only in-frame clones, not every one. The sample includes 52,000 or so clones, about 88% of them seen just once. Specimen: CD4+ or CD8+ T cells sorted from blood, collected in a trial of the OX40 agonist ivuxolimab. These receptors all come from an adult with an advanced solid tumor such as melanoma, head and neck, liver or kidney cancer.

The chain is built from TRBV2 and TRBJ1-5; 9 bases line up with TRBD1. The CDR3 has 15 residues. The J segment lost 6 bases and the V segment lost 6 bases, leaving 9 bases of the junction unmatched. Germline-derived CDR1 and CDR2 are SNHLY and FYNNEI. The CDR3 here is CASSGDRGVVQPQHF. The CDR3 nucleotides read TGTGCCAGCAGCGGTGACAGGGGGGTGGTTCAGCCCCAGCATTTT. Drawing the rest from reference TRBV2 and TRBJ1-5, the complete variable domain is EPEVTQTPSHQVTQMGQEVILRCVPISNHLYFYWYRQILGQKVEFLVSFYNNEISEKSEIFDDQFSVERPDGSNFTLKIRSTKLEDSAMYFCASSGDRGVVQPQHFGDGTRLSIL.

The rearrangement uses TRBV12-5 and TRBJ2-4, with D hard to call. The germline V gene has CDR1 LGHNT and CDR2 FRNRAP. The V gene lost 3 bases and the J gene lost 9 bases, with 12 bases spanning the gap. The CDR3 length is 13 residues. CDR3 DNA: TGTGCTAGTGGTTTCTCTGTCTTGGGCATTCAGTACTTC. This gives the protein CASGFSVLGIQYF.

The chain combines TRBV9 with TRBJ1-1, with unresolved D. The CDR3 has 13 amino acids. Germline V gene data show CDR1 as SGDLS and CDR2 as YYNGEE. Trimming took off 4 bases at V and 2 bases at J, with 9 bases between the two ends. Here the CDR3 reads CASSQMGNTEAFF. In nucleotides, the CDR3 is TGTGCCAGCAGCCAGATGGGCAACACTGAAGCTTTCTTT.

CDR3 in DNA: TGTGCCAGCAGCCTTACTCAGGGTTCCGAGCAGTACTTC. This encodes CASSLTQGSEQYF. This chain links TRBV2 with TRBJ2-5, with TRBD1 as a possible D gene (5 bases). The end of the DNA fits TRBJ2-7 better, so the J call may be wrong. The CDR3 totals 13 residues. From germline, CDR1 is SNHLY and CDR2 FYNNEI.

The CDR3 region has the DNA TGTGCCAGCAGCCCCGGGGAGGAAGATACGCAGTATTTT. Residues: CASSPGEEDTQYF. V and J are TRBV9 and TRBJ2-3, with D possibly matching TRBD2 (6 bases). There are 13 residues in the CDR3. From germline, CDR1 is SGDLS and CDR2 YYNGEE. Trimming took off 4 bases at V and 5 bases at J, with 11 bases between the two ends. The full variable domain, in which reference TRBV9 and TRBJ2-3 provide the parts outside the CDR3, is DSGVTQTPKHLITATGQRVTLRCSPRSGDLSVYWYQQSLDQGLQFLIQYYNGEERAKGNILERFSAQQFPDLHSELNLSSLELGDSALYFCASSPGEEDTQYFGPGTRLTVL.

The chain links TRBV7-3 to TRBJ2-5; 8 nucleotides match TRBD1. The germline gives CDR1 SGHTA, CDR2 FQGTGA. The CDR3 extends over 14 amino acids. V was pared by 6 bases and J by 1 base, with 4 bases of the junction left unmatched. DNA for the CDR3: TGTGCCAGCAGTACCGGACAGGGCCAAGAGACCCAGTACTTC. Amino acids: CASSTGQGQETQYF.

The table lists this clone with a count of one. V usage is TRBV7-3 and J usage is TRBJ2-7; D is undetermined. The V gene's germline CDR1 is SGHTA and CDR2 FQGTGA. Between the trimmed V and J ends, which lost 2 bases and 4 bases, there was a span of 9 bases. This CDR3 comprises 13 residues. The CDR3 loop is CASSLETWYEQYF. Here the CDR3 DNA reads TGTGCCAGCAGCTTAGAGACATGGTACGAGCAGTACTTC.

The J gene is TRBJ1-4, the V gene TRBV27, with D tentatively TRBD1 (6 bases). This CDR3 is built from 16 residues. Germline lookup yields CDR1 MNHEY and CDR2 SMNVEV (reference sequence). Trimming cost V 7 bases and J 8 bases, with 23 bases left between them. The CDR3 loop reads CASNYPVNRAEEKLFF. The CDR3 DNA is TGTGCCAGCAACTACCCTGTTAACAGGGCGGAAGAAAAACTGTTTTTT.

The rearrangement links TRBV19 to TRBJ2-2; 12 bases fit TRBD2. This CDR3 is built from 16 residues. Germline CDR1 and CDR2: LNHDA and SQIVND (reference sequence). Trimming took 5 bases from V and 5 from J; bases not matched to a gene: 6. CDR3: CASSVLAGGETGELFF. DNA of the CDR3: TGTGCCAGTAGTGTACTAGCGGGAGGCGAAACCGGGGAGCTGTTTTTT. Combining the CDR3 with reference TRBV19 and TRBJ2-2 gives the whole variable domain DGGITQSPKYLFRKEGQNVTLSCEQNLNHDAMYWYRQDPGQGLRLIYYSQIVNDFQKGDIAEGYSVSREKKESFPLTVTSAQKNPTAFYLCASSVLAGGETGELFFGEGSRLTVL.

The gene calls are TRBV10-3 and TRBJ2-1; TRBD2 agrees at 12 bases. Germline trimming cut 0 bases from V and 5 bases from J; bases unmatched to any gene: 2. The CDR3 is made up of 16 amino acids. Germline CDR1 reads ENHRY; CDR2 reads SYGVKD. The CDR3 sequence: CAISESLAGGNNEQFF. The CDR3 DNA reads as TGTGCCATCAGTGAGTCCCTAGCGGGAGGGAACAATGAGCAGTTCTTC.

This chain connects TRBV5-1 to TRBJ2-7; D is tentatively TRBD1 or TRBD2 (5 bases each). V shed 6 bases and J shed 0 bases, with 13 bases lying between them. Germline V gene lookup returns CDR1 SGHRS and CDR2 YFSETQ. The CDR3 has 14 residues. CDR3 bases: TGCGCCAGCAACCCGGGGACGGCCTCCTACGAGCAGTACTTC. Encoded protein: CASNPGTASYEQYF.

This chain joins TRBV14 and TRBJ2-4; no definite D call. The germline gives CDR1 SGHDN, CDR2 FVKESK. The CDR3 loop spans 12 amino acids. V was pared by 0 bases and J by 11 bases, with 8 bases between. The CDR3 bases are TGTGCCAGCAGCCAAGATAGGCGAGTTCAGTACTTC. It translates to CASSQDRRVQYF.

This chain connects TRBV7-2 to TRBJ2-3, with a weak D call TRBD2 (6 bases). CDR1 and CDR2 from the germline V gene are SGHTA and FQGNSA. V was clipped by 4 bases and J by 4 bases, with 12 bases between them. The CDR3 is made up of 14 amino acids. In DNA, the CDR3 is TGTGCCAGCAGCTCCGCCGGGGAGGCAGATACGCAGTATTTT. Amino acid sequence: CASSSAGEADTQYF.